This T cell receptor beta chain appears in the sequencing data of a study of blood T cell repertoires in COVID-19. V gave up 4 bases and J gave up 4 bases; unmatched junction bases: 6. Per germline, CDR1 SGHRS and CDR2 YFSETQ. The CDR3 length is 15 residues. Produced via immunoSEQ multiplex PCR; TCRdb's table is partial and in-frame only. The repertoire holds 170,000 or so clones, with 80% as singletons. The chain is built from TRBV5-1 and TRBJ2-2; 8 bases agree with TRBD1. Material for sequencing was peripheral blood. This TCR was sampled from a man aged 65 to 79 with active or convalescent COVID-19. The CDR3 nucleotides are TGCGCCAGCAGCCCGGGACAGGTGTCCACCGGGGAGCTGTTTTTT. Encoded protein: CASSPGQVSTGELFF. The entire variable domain, with the rest obtained from reference TRBV5-1 and TRBJ2-2, is as follows: KAGVTQTPRYLIKTRGQQVTLSCSPISGHRSVSWYQQTPGQGLQFLFEYFSETQRNKGNFPGRFSGRQFSNSRSEMNVSTLELGDSALYLCASSPGQVSTGELFFGEGSRLTVL.